These 20 T cell receptor beta chains were all obtained from the same sample, sequenced in a study of blood T cell repertoires in COVID-19. Assay used: immunoSEQ multiplex PCR; TCRdb lists only in-frame clones, some missing. The sample includes over 85,000 clones, over 65% of them seen just once. Material: peripheral blood. These receptors all stem from a woman aged 80 or over with acute or convalescent COVID-19.

The chain joins TRBV7-8 to TRBJ2-1, with D perhaps TRBD2 (6 bases). Trimming took 3 bases from V and 4 from J, leaving 10 bases between them. Germline V lookup: CDR1 SGHVS, CDR2 FQNEAQ. This CDR3 is built from 14 residues. The CDR3 spells CASSLGLYYNEQFF. CDR3 nucleotide sequence: TGTGCCAGCAGCTTGGGACTGTATTACAATGAGCAGTTCTTC.

This clone was counted once. DNA of the CDR3: TGTGCCATCAGGAAAAACAGGGAAAAGGGGACTGAAGCTTTCTTT. Translation: CAIRKNREKGTEAFF. The chain recombines TRBV10-3 with TRBJ1-1; TRBD1 is a possible D gene (6 bases). The ends were cut back, 6 bases at V and 5 bases at J, with 19 bases in the middle. This CDR3 contains 15 residues. Germline-derived CDR1 and CDR2 are ENHRY and SYGVKD.

The chain couples TRBV5-4 to TRBJ2-2; D gene uncertain. V dropped 4 bases and J dropped 3 bases, with 10 bases sitting between them. This CDR3 has 14 amino acids. CDR1 is SGHNT, CDR2 YYREEE, per germline (reference sequence). The CDR3 region is CASSSLGDTGELFF. The CDR3 DNA is TGTGCCAGCAGCAGCCTGGGCGACACCGGGGAGCTGTTTTTT. Complete variable domain (other parts from reference TRBV5-4 and TRBJ2-2): ETGVTQSPTHLIKTRGQQVTLRCSSQSGHNTVSWYQQALGQGPQFIFQYYREEENGRGNFPPRFSGLQFPNYSSELNVNALELDDSALYLCASSSLGDTGELFFGEGSRLTVL.

The chain links TRBV10-2 to TRBJ1-1; 7 bases match TRBD1. Unmatched junction bases numbered 6, after V lost 7 bases and J lost 4 bases. CDR3 length: 13 amino acids. Per the germline V gene, CDR1 is WSHSY and CDR2 is SAAADI. The CDR3 reads CASMKGAGTEAFF. CDR3 in DNA: TGCGCCAGCATGAAGGGGGCCGGCACTGAAGCTTTCTTT.

CDR3 sequence reads: CASSYNDRGNGYTF. In DNA form, the CDR3 reads TGTGCCAGCAGTTACAACGACAGGGGTAATGGCTACACCTTC. The rearrangement uses TRBV6-5 and TRBJ1-2, with 8 bases aligning to TRBD1. This CDR3 is built from 14 residues. V shed 2 bases, J shed 6 bases, and the junction held 5 bases outside the gene matches. Germline values: CDR1 MNHEY, CDR2 SVGAGI.

The V gene is TRBV6-5, the J gene TRBJ2-2; TRBD2 matches at 9 bases. V shed 4 bases, J shed 5 bases, and the junction held 8 bases outside the gene matches. The V gene's germline CDR1 is MNHEY and CDR2 SVGAGI. The CDR3 is 16 amino acids. CDR3 nucleotide sequence: TGTGCCAGCAGTTTAATAGCGGGGGCGGGAACCGGGGAGCTGTTTTTT. Translating it yields CASSLIAGAGTGELFF.

J is TRBJ1-5 and V is TRBV19; D remains unclear. The CDR3 has 15 residues. Germline-derived CDR1 and CDR2 are LNHDA and SQIVND (reference sequence). V was pared by 1 base and J by 7 bases, with 14 bases between. CDR3 bases: TGTGCCAGTAGTATAGGAGGCACCGTCGGGCAGCCCCAGCATTTT. This translates into CASSIGGTVGQPQHF.

This clone appeared a few times. The chain employs TRBV5-1 and TRBJ1-2; D is possibly TRBD1 (6 bases). Germline CDR1 reads SGHRS; CDR2 reads YFSETQ. V was cut by 0 bases and J by 1 base, with 10 bases left in between. This CDR3 has 15 amino acids. This chain's CDR3 is CASSLGGGINYGYTF. CDR3 DNA sequence: TGCGCCAGCAGCTTGGGTGGGGGCATTAACTATGGCTACACCTTC.

CDR3 in amino acids: CASSLSGQGANPGNTIYF. CDR3 nucleotides: TGTGCCAGCAGCTTATCGGGACAGGGGGCAAATCCTGGAAACACCATATATTTT. The V gene is TRBV7-2, the J gene TRBJ1-3, with TRBD1 identical over 12 bases. The ends lost 2 bases at V and 2 bases at J; junction bases unmatched: 7. CDR3 length: 18 amino acids. In germline, CDR1 is SGHTA, CDR2 FQGNSA.

The chain has TRBV21-1 and TRBJ1-6; the DNA was not compared with TRBD1, the D call given in the table. TRBV21-1 is termed a pseudogene. CDR3 length: 16 residues. The CDR3 DNA reads as TGTGCCAGCAGCAAAGTTAGGGGGACGGTCGATTCACCCCTCCACTTT. Its protein is CASSKVRGTVDSPLHF.

This chain uses TRBV19 with TRBJ2-2; 8 bases are shared with TRBD1. This CDR3 region has 15 residues. Germline lookup yields CDR1 LNHDA and CDR2 SQIVND (reference sequence). V shed 11 bases, J shed 8 bases, and the junction held 16 bases outside the gene matches. CDR3 DNA: TGTGCCGTTGGGGCCAGGCAGGGGGCTGGTGGGGAGCTGTTTTTT. This sequence encodes CAVGARQGAGGELFF. The full variable domain, completed using reference TRBV19 and TRBJ2-2, is DGGITQSPKYLFRKEGQNVTLSCEQNLNHDAMYWYRQDPGQGLRLIYYSQIVNDFQKGDIAEGYSVSREKKESFPLTVTSAQKNPTAFYLCAVGARQGAGGELFFGEGSRLTVL.

The chain carries TRBV6-5 and TRBJ1-2, with 8 bases aligning to TRBD1. J was trimmed by 7 bases and V by 4 bases; bases with no gene match: 5. The CDR3 consists of 13 residues. Germline V gene data show CDR1 as MNHEY and CDR2 as SVGAGI. The CDR3 DNA reads TGTGCCAGCAGTTTAGGACAGGGTGCTGGCTACACCTTC. This translates into CASSLGQGAGYTF.

The chain has TRBV19 and TRBJ2-3; 9 nucleotides line up with TRBD2. This CDR3 has 18 amino acids. V lost 0 bases, J lost 0 bases, and 7 bases stayed unmatched. Per germline, CDR1 LNHDA and CDR2 SQIVND (reference sequence). The CDR3 DNA reads TGTGCCAGTAGTATAGATCGGGTAGCGGGAGTGAGCACAGATACGCAGTATTTT. It codes for CASSIDRVAGVSTDTQYF.

The V call is TRBV18, the J call TRBJ1-2; the match to TRBD1 covers 7 bases. The germline V gene has CDR1 KGHSH and CDR2 LQKENI. The J segment lost 4 bases and the V segment lost 6 bases, leaving 11 bases of the junction unmatched. This CDR3 is built from 15 residues. The CDR3 DNA is TGTGCCAGCTCTCCCGGGACAGAGATTTTCTATGGCTACACCTTC. Its protein is CASSPGTEIFYGYTF.

The genes are TRBV30 and TRBJ1-4; TRBD1 matches at 8 bases. V shed 4 bases, J shed 10 bases, and the junction held 8 bases outside the gene matches. Germline CDR1 reads GTSNPN; CDR2 reads SVGIG (reference sequence). There are 13 residues in the CDR3. The CDR3 DNA reads as TGTGCCTGGAAGTACCCAGGGGGCGGAAAACTGTTTTTT. Translating it yields CAWKYPGGGKLFF. Drawing the rest from reference TRBV30 and TRBJ1-4, the complete variable domain is SQTIHQWPATLVQPVGSPLSLECTVEGTSNPNLYWYRQAAGRGLQLLFYSVGIGQISSEVPQNLSASRPQDRQFILSSKKLLLSDSGFYLCAWKYPGGGKLFFGSGTQLSVL.

The chain has TRBV11-2 and TRBJ2-2, with TRBD1 as a possible D gene (6 bases). V was pared by 3 bases and J by 6 bases, with 11 bases between. CDR1 and CDR2 (germline): SGHAT, FQNNGV. The CDR3 loop spans 14 amino acids. The CDR3 sequence is CASSLDSFSGELFF. The CDR3 DNA follows: TGTGCCAGCAGCTTGGACAGTTTTTCCGGGGAGCTGTTTTTT.

The V and J genes are TRBV10-3 and TRBJ2-5, with 8 bases identical to TRBD2. Germline CDR1 is ENHRY and CDR2 is SYGVKD. The CDR3 is 13 residues long. V shed 9 bases and J 4 bases; nucleotides not matched to a gene: 7. The CDR3 is CAISGGAGETQYF. The CDR3 nucleotides are TGTGCCATATCGGGAGGGGCGGGAGAGACCCAGTACTTC.

This chain uses TRBV6-5 with TRBJ1-3; 8 bases fit TRBD1. The ends lost 11 bases at V and 4 bases at J; junction bases unmatched: 10. This CDR3 contains 14 residues. In germline, CDR1 is MNHEY, CDR2 SVGAGI. CDR3 DNA sequence: TGTGCCGGGCGGCCAGGGGGCGGAGGAAACACCATATATTTT. Amino acids: CAGRPGGGGNTIYF.

This clone came up once. The chain has TRBV6-5 and TRBJ1-6; D possibly corresponds to TRBD1 (5 bases). The length of the CDR3 is 14 residues. Per the germline V gene, CDR1 is MNHEY and CDR2 is SVGAGI. The V and J ends lost 2 bases and 4 bases respectively, with 6 bases between them. The CDR3, as DNA: TGTGCCAGCAGTTACAGGGGTTATAATTCACCCCTCCACTTT. Its protein is CASSYRGYNSPLHF.

The rearrangement joins TRBV10-3 to TRBJ1-4; tentatively, D is TRBD1 (6 bases). This CDR3 spans 14 amino acids. CDR1 and CDR2 (germline): ENHRY, SYGVKD. The V gene lost 6 bases and the J gene lost 7 bases, with 15 bases spanning the gap. The CDR3 loop is CAISDTGHGEKLFF. The CDR3 DNA sequence: TGTGCCATCAGCGATACAGGGCACGGTGAAAAACTGTTTTTT.